The following is a TCR beta chain sequence with its context. This record belongs to a study of T-cell reconstitution after alpha-beta-depleted transplantation in children. Germline V gene lookup returns CDR1 SGHTA and CDR2 FQGTGA. This CDR3 comprises 15 residues. Trimming cost V 4 bases and J 4 bases; bases outside gene matches: 8. For TCRbeta, the library was prepared with unique molecular identifiers. Using its own MiXCR run on the PCR reads, TCRdb lists one record per CDR3 protein. The table has roughly 400,000 distinct CDR3 sequences, 20% seen once. The V and J genes are TRBV7-3 and TRBJ2-5; 8 positions agree with TRBD2. The input for sequencing was PBMCs from the stem cell graft donor, taken from the stem cell graft. The sequence came from a human donor who donated a stem cell graft to a child with acute myeloid leukemia. The CDR3 sequence: CASSSAGVNGETQYF. In DNA, the CDR3 is TGTGCCAGCAGCTCAGCGGGAGTGAACGGAGAGACCCAGTACTTC. The full variable domain, rest sourced from reference TRBV7-3 and TRBJ2-5, is GAGVSQTPSNKVTEKGKYVELRCDPISGHTALYWYRQSLGQGPEFLIYFQGTGAADDSGLPNDRFFAVRPEGSVSTLKIQRTERGDSAVYLCASSSAGVNGETQYFGPGTRLLVL.